These 8 T cell receptor beta chains were sequenced from one sample in a study of blood T cell repertoires in COVID-19. Measured with immunoSEQ multiplex PCR; TCRdb has only the in-frame clones, and not every one. The table records 200,000 to 300,000 clones, approximately 86% of them present only once. What was sequenced was peripheral blood. Receptor source: a human donor in a cohort sampled during active COVID-19.

This clone appeared a single time. The J gene is TRBJ1-2, the V gene TRBV6-6; 8 bases match TRBD1. J lost 4 bases, V lost 5 bases, and 15 bases had no gene match. The CDR3 totals 17 residues. Germline CDR1 reads MNHNY; CDR2 reads SVGAGI (reference sequence). The CDR3 region is CASSPRTGYAIVYGYTF. The CDR3, as DNA: TGTGCCAGCAGTCCCCGGACAGGGTATGCCATTGTCTATGGCTACACCTTC.

This clone was seen a handful of times. This chain links TRBV5-1 with TRBJ2-5; maybe TRBD1 (6 bases). V shed 0 bases and J shed 2 bases, with 11 bases lying between them. CDR3 size: 15 residues. Germline CDR1 is SGHRS and CDR2 is YFSETQ. CDR3 sequence: CASSLEQGRQETQYF. DNA for the CDR3: TGCGCCAGCAGCTTGGAACAGGGTAGGCAAGAGACCCAGTACTTC.

This rearrangement joins TRBV3-1 (or the pseudogene TRBV3-2) to TRBJ2-1; 9 bases line up with TRBD1. V shed 6 bases and J 7 bases; nucleotides not matched to a gene: 19. The CDR3 is 18 amino acids. Per germline, CDR1 LGHDT and CDR2 YNNKEL (reference sequence). The CDR3 is CASSLTFPGQGGGNEQFF. The CDR3 DNA reads as TGTGCCAGCAGTCTCACATTTCCGGGACAGGGTGGAGGGAATGAGCAGTTCTTC.

The chain combines TRBV7-6 with TRBJ2-7; TRBD2 might be the D (5 bases). Germline V lookup: CDR1 SGHVS, CDR2 FNYEAQ. The CDR3 has 14 residues. The V gene lost 2 bases and the J gene lost 0 bases, with 8 bases spanning the gap. CDR3 DNA sequence: TGTGCCAGCAGCTTAAACAGCGGCTCCTACGAGCAGTACTTC. Its translation is CASSLNSGSYEQYF.

V gene TRBV6-5 combines with J gene TRBJ2-7, with 7 bases lining up with TRBD2. The CDR3 is 15 residues long. Per germline, CDR1 MNHEY and CDR2 SVGAGI. V shed 6 bases and J 4 bases; nucleotides not matched to a gene: 12. The CDR3 here is CASRDQRDPQYEQYF. The DNA for the CDR3 is TGTGCCAGCAGGGACCAGCGGGACCCCCAATACGAGCAGTACTTC.

The chain is built from TRBV9 and TRBJ2-3, with 8 bases that match TRBD2. The CDR3 consists of 16 residues. Germline CDR1 SGDLS, CDR2 YYNGEE. Trimming at V came to 0 bases and at J to 7 bases, leaving 10 bases not matched to a gene. Here the CDR3 DNA reads TGTGCCAGCAGCGTAGAGGGGGTAGCGGGACCAAATACGCAGTATTTT. Its protein is CASSVEGVAGPNTQYF.

The chain links TRBV19 to TRBJ2-7; D call uncertain. Between the trimmed V and J ends, which lost 5 bases and 4 bases, there was a span of 9 bases. This CDR3 is 12 amino acids long. Germline CDR1 reads LNHDA; CDR2 reads SQIVND (reference sequence). The CDR3 loop is CASSSRKYEQYF. DNA of the CDR3: TGTGCCAGTAGTTCCAGGAAATACGAGCAGTACTTC.

This sequence joins TRBV18 and TRBJ2-2; the match to TRBD1 covers 7 bases. CDR3 length: 17 residues. With 3 bases clipped from V and 0 bases from J, the junction kept 7 bases outside the gene matches. Germline CDR1 is KGHSH and CDR2 is LQKENI. CDR3 region: CASSPLPGQTNTGELFF. As DNA, the CDR3 is TGTGCCAGCTCACCCTTACCGGGACAGACGAACACCGGGGAGCTGTTTTTT.